Listed here are 7 T cell receptor beta chains from one sample, sequenced in a study of blood T cell repertoires in COVID-19. Data came from immunoSEQ multiplex PCR; TCRdb stores just in-frame clones and leaves some out. The table shows under 200,000 clones, with roughly three quarters occurring only once. The sample consisted of peripheral blood. All receptors derive from a woman between 40 and 50 years old with COVID-19, enrolled during active disease.

The count of this clone is one. The CDR3 loop is CASSVAEDEQFF. The CDR3 DNA sequence: TGTGCCAGCAGCGTAGCTGAGGATGAGCAGTTCTTC. The chain joins TRBV9 to TRBJ2-1; D is unclear. The germline V and J ends were trimmed by 0 bases and 8 bases, with 6 bases remaining between them. There are 12 residues in the CDR3. Germline V gene lookup returns CDR1 SGDLS and CDR2 YYNGEE.

This clone was found a few times. V usage is TRBV11-2 and J usage is TRBJ2-5; D is possibly TRBD2 (5 bases). The length of the CDR3 is 16 residues. The germline CDR1 and CDR2 sequences are SGHAT and FQNNGV. V was trimmed by 1 base and J by 1 base, leaving 13 bases between them. The CDR3 here is CASSLGVGDPQETQYF. The CDR3 bases are TGTGCCAGCAGCTTAGGAGTGGGAGACCCCCAAGAGACCCAGTACTTC.

The rearrangement joins TRBV4-3 to TRBJ2-6; D ambiguous. CDR3 length equals 16 residues. Germline-derived CDR1 and CDR2 are LGHNA and YSLEER. The V gene lost 1 base and the J gene lost 0 bases, with 7 bases spanning the gap. CDR3 protein: CASSQGGSSGANVLTF. DNA for the CDR3: TGCGCCAGCAGCCAAGGTGGTAGCTCTGGGGCCAACGTCCTGACTTTC.

The chain links TRBV5-4 to TRBJ1-2; D possibly corresponds to TRBD1 (6 bases). CDR3 length: 15 amino acids. Germline V gene data show CDR1 as SGHNT and CDR2 as YYREEE (reference sequence). Deletions cut 6 bases from V and 7 bases from J, with 22 bases between. This CDR3 reads CASTRTGQGSSGYTF. CDR3 coding DNA: TGTGCCAGCACAAGGACCGGGCAGGGGTCAAGTGGCTACACCTTC.

V and J are TRBV30 and TRBJ1-1; D perhaps matches TRBD1 (5 bases). The V end lost 7 bases, the J end lost 2 bases, and 11 bases lay between the germline ends. This CDR3 region has 12 residues. CDR1 and CDR2 (germline): GTSNPN, SVGIG (reference sequence). DNA of the CDR3: TGTGCCTCCCCAGGGTTTAACACTGAAGCTTTCTTT. Protein product: CASPGFNTEAFF.

This clone was counted once. The chain links TRBV30 to TRBJ2-1, with a possible D match to TRBD1 (5 bases). The germline CDR1 and CDR2 sequences are GTSNPN and SVGIG (reference sequence). The CDR3 consists of 14 residues. Trimming left V 4 bases short and J 0 bases short, with 10 bases between. DNA of the CDR3: TGTGCCTGGACTATTGACAGCTCCTACAATGAGCAGTTCTTC. Translated: CAWTIDSSYNEQFF. The whole variable domain, remainder taken from reference TRBV30 and TRBJ2-1, is SQTIHQWPATLVQPVGSPLSLECTVEGTSNPNLYWYRQAAGRGLQLLFYSVGIGQISSEVPQNLSASRPQDRQFILSSKKLLLSDSGFYLCAWTIDSSYNEQFFGPGTRLTVL.

This chain connects TRBV10-2 to TRBJ2-2; 11 nucleotides line up with TRBD2. Trimming took 6 bases from V and 0 from J; bases not matched to a gene: 0. CDR3 length: 15 amino acids. CDR1 is WSHSY and CDR2 is SAAADI in the germline V gene. Here the CDR3 reads CASRGLAANTGELFF. The DNA of the CDR3 is TGCGCCAGCAGGGGACTAGCGGCGAACACCGGGGAGCTGTTTTTT.